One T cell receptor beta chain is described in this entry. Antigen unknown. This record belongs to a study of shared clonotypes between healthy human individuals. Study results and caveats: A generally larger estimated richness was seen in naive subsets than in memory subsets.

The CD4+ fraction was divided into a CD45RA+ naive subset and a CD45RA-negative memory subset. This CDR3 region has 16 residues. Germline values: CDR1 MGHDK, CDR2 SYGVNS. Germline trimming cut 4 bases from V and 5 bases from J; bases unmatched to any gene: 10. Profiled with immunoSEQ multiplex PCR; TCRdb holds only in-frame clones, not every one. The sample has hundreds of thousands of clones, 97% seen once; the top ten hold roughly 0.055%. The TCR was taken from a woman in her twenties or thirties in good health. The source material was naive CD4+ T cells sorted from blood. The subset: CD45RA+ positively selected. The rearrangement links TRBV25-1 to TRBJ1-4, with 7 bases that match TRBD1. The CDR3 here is CASSVPRGSGNEKLFF. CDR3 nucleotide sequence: TGTGCCAGCAGTGTCCCCAGGGGGTCGGGAAATGAAAAACTGTTTTTT.